These T cell receptor beta chains were read from a single sample in a study of blood T cell repertoires in COVID-19. The method was immunoSEQ multiplex PCR; TCRdb's version includes in-frame clones alone and lacks a portion of them. The sample contains hundreds of thousands of clones, 88% of which appear only once. Sequenced input: peripheral blood. These receptors all come from a woman between 50 and 59 years old with active or convalescent COVID-19. The CDR3 runs from the conserved cysteine through the conserved F or W.

J gene,CDR3 length,V gene,CDR3 protein
TRBJ2-1,15,TRBV11-2,CASRLTSGVYNEQFF
TRBJ2-7,15,TRBV6-6,CASTQGLAGPYEQYF
TRBJ1-4,17,TRBV19,CASSLNRGRATNEKLFF
TRBJ1-2,14,TRBV7-2,CASSRQGLGYGYTF
TRBJ2-1,16,TRBV19,CASSIDGDSVRDEQFF
TRBJ2-3,17,TRBV19,CASSIVWEADSTDTQYF
TRBJ2-1,18,TRBV13,CASSSRGRNYYYYNEQFF
TRBJ1-3,15,TRBV19,CASSKGLSSGNTIYF
TRBJ1-1,11,TRBV29-1,CSVLRGTEAFF
TRBJ2-2,16,TRBV5-1,CASSSTGAVNTGELFF
TRBJ1-1,13,TRBV7-2,CASSFRQGAEAFF
TRBJ2-5,13,TRBV18,CASSQGYQETQYF
TRBJ2-7,13,TRBV28,CASSLNRGYEQYF
TRBJ1-1,15,TRBV6-2/TRBV6-3,CASSDAGTGGTEAFF
TRBJ2-3,16,TRBV30,CAWSVLRRGDTDTQYF
TRBJ2-1,14,TRBV19,CASSIVGTGVEQFF